Listed here are 13 T cell receptor beta chains from one sample, sequenced in a study of a mutant IDH1 vaccine in newly diagnosed glioma. The table came from immunoSEQ multiplex PCR; TCRdb's copy has only in-frame clones and leaves some out. The table shows 95,000 to 100,000 clones, with roughly 90% occurring only once. Regarding time point: baseline, week 1 (first vaccination visit). Treatment meaning: pre-vaccination baseline after standard-of-care therapy. Sample: PBMCs, taken from a glioma patient treated with radiotherapy, temozolomide or both. These TCRs come from a woman between 45 and 60 years old with glioma.

The V call is TRBV7-9, the J call TRBJ2-1; D not certain. The V and J ends lost 10 bases and 15 bases respectively, with 16 bases between them. This CDR3 region has 10 residues. Germline values: CDR1 SEHNR, CDR2 FQNEAQ (reference sequence). The CDR3 loop is CANDGPGPFF. The CDR3 DNA follows: TGTGCCAACGACGGACCTGGACCGTTCTTC. Complete variable domain (other parts from reference TRBV7-9 and TRBJ2-1): DTGVSQNPRHKITKRGQNVTFRCDPISEHNRLYWYRQTLGQGPEFLTYFQNEAQLEKSRLLSDRFSAERPKGSFSTLEIQRTEQGDSAMYLCANDGPGPFFGPGTRLTVL.

CDR3 coding DNA: TGCGCCAGCAGCTTGGGGGCTCCCCCCCACTCCTACGAGCAGTACTTC. Amino acid sequence: CASSLGAPPHSYEQYF. The gene calls are TRBV5-1 and TRBJ2-7; D remains ambiguous. The germline V gene has CDR1 SGHRS and CDR2 YFSETQ. The CDR3 has 16 residues. Trimming pared 0 bases from V and 0 bases from J, leaving 13 bases between.

This clone came up once. Distinct nucleotide sequences in the sample also encode this CDR3. This sequence joins TRBV27 and TRBJ2-7, with a possible D match to TRBD2 (5 bases). The ends were cut back, 7 bases at V and 6 bases at J, with 19 bases in the middle. CDR3 size: 14 residues. The germline gives CDR1 MNHEY, CDR2 SMNVEV (reference sequence). In DNA, the CDR3 is TGTGCCAGCAAGTCTGGGCCACTAGGAGCCGAGCAGTACTTC. Its translation: CASKSGPLGAEQYF.

J is TRBJ1-6 and V is TRBV2; 11 nucleotides match TRBD1. Germline CDR1 SNHLY, CDR2 FYNNEI. Losses at the gene ends were 5 bases for V and 7 bases for J; bases not matched to a gene: 1. CDR3 length: 14 amino acids. CDR3 sequence (DNA): TGTGCCAGCAGTTGGGACAGGGGGAATTCACCCCTCCACTTT. The encoded protein is CASSWDRGNSPLHF.

V and J are TRBV28 and TRBJ2-1, with D possibly TRBD2 on 6 matching bases. Germline CDR1 reads MDHEN; CDR2 reads SYDVKM. This CDR3 is 15 amino acids long. V lost 2 bases, J lost 5 bases, and 13 bases lay in between. The CDR3 region is CASSLRRGRDNEQFF. As DNA, the CDR3 is TGTGCCAGCAGTTTACGGCGGGGTAGAGACAATGAGCAGTTCTTC. The full variable domain, its missing parts supplied by reference TRBV28 and TRBJ2-1, is DVKVTQSSRYLVKRTGEKVFLECVQDMDHENMFWYRQDPGLGLRLIYFSYDVKMKEKGDIPEGYSVSREKKERFSLILESASTNQTSMYLCASSLRRGRDNEQFFGPGTRLTVL.

The chain is built from TRBV19 and TRBJ1-5, with D possibly TRBD1 on 6 matching bases. This CDR3 contains 13 residues. Germline-derived CDR1 and CDR2 are LNHDA and SQIVND (reference sequence). V lost 8 bases and J 4 bases, leaving 12 bases between the germline ends. The CDR3 here is CASFHRDNQPQHF. The CDR3 coding sequence is TGTGCCAGTTTTCACAGGGATAATCAGCCCCAGCATTTT. Variable domain in full (rest from reference TRBV19 and TRBJ1-5): DGGITQSPKYLFRKEGQNVTLSCEQNLNHDAMYWYRQDPGQGLRLIYYSQIVNDFQKGDIAEGYSVSREKKESFPLTVTSAQKNPTAFYLCASFHRDNQPQHFGDGTRLSIL.

The gene calls are TRBV9 and TRBJ2-3; TRBD2 matches 10 bases. After removal of 1 base from V and 6 bases from J, the junction contained 5 bases not matched to a gene. The CDR3 sequence is 15 residues long. Germline loops: CDR1 SGDLS, CDR2 YYNGEE. The CDR3 bases are TGTGCCAGCAGCGTAAGGTTTAGCGGGAGGGATACGCAGTATTTT. This gives the protein CASSVRFSGRDTQYF.

The chain combines TRBV29-1 with TRBJ2-7; 7 nucleotides line up with TRBD1. Trimming at V came to 8 bases and at J to 3 bases, leaving 7 bases not matched to a gene. Germline V gene data show CDR1 as SQVTM and CDR2 as ANQGSEA. This CDR3 is built from 12 residues. CDR3 nucleotides: TGCAGCTTTCGAGGACAGGACTACGAGCAGTACTTC. Protein product: CSFRGQDYEQYF.

This chain connects TRBV5-5 to TRBJ2-1; unclear D gene. From germline, CDR1 is SGHKS and CDR2 YYEKEE (reference sequence). CDR3 length: 14 residues. V was pared by 0 bases and J by 7 bases, with 11 bases between. The CDR3 loop reads CASSLGHRVNEQFF. Here the CDR3 DNA reads TGTGCCAGCAGCTTGGGGCATCGGGTTAATGAGCAGTTCTTC.

In DNA, the CDR3 is TGTGCCAGCAGTTTTCAGGGAGGGGACATTCGCGAAAAACTGTTTTTT. Encoded protein: CASSFQGGDIREKLFF. The chain employs TRBV28 and TRBJ1-4, with TRBD1 as a possible D gene (6 bases). V was cut by 3 bases and J by 8 bases, with 19 bases left in between. Germline lookup yields CDR1 MDHEN and CDR2 SYDVKM. The CDR3 extends over 16 amino acids.

V and J are TRBV5-1 and TRBJ1-5; D may be TRBD1 (5 bases). In germline, CDR1 is SGHRS, CDR2 YFSETQ. This CDR3 is 13 amino acids long. The ends were cut back, 2 bases at V and 4 bases at J, with 7 bases in the middle. In nucleotides, the CDR3 is TGCGCCAGCAGCTTCGGGGGAAATCAGCCCCAGCATTTT. Translated, it gives CASSFGGNQPQHF. Full variable domain (remainder filled in from reference TRBV5-1 and TRBJ1-5): KAGVTQTPRYLIKTRGQQVTLSCSPISGHRSVSWYQQTPGQGLQFLFEYFSETQRNKGNFPGRFSGRQFSNSRSEMNVSTLELGDSALYLCASSFGGNQPQHFGDGTRLSIL.

The rearrangement links TRBV28 to TRBJ2-7; TRBD1 matches 10 bases. Germline CDR1 is MDHEN and CDR2 is SYDVKM. This CDR3 comprises 16 residues. J gave up 3 bases and V 3 bases, and 8 bases lay outside the gene matches. CDR3 amino acids: CASSLDGTGADYEQYF. CDR3 nucleotides: TGTGCCAGCAGTTTGGACGGGACAGGGGCAGACTACGAGCAGTACTTC.

The chain joins TRBV7-9 to TRBJ1-2, with D perhaps matching TRBD1 (6 bases). Germline assignment: CDR1 SEHNR and CDR2 FQNEAQ (reference sequence). This CDR3 spans 15 amino acids. V lost 1 base, J lost 8 bases, and 17 bases lay in between. The CDR3 DNA is TGTGCCAGCAGCTTAGGTTCCGGGGGCTCTGGCGGCTACACCTTC. Translated: CASSLGSGGSGGYTF.